This T cell receptor (beta chain) was observed in a study of control samples from healthy donors and cancer patients. Some clones are missing from TCRdb's copy, which holds only in-frame ones; the method was immunoSEQ multiplex PCR. Of 99,000 or so clones detected, 83% appear once; the ten largest clones hold 13%. The CDR3 spans 13 residues. V was cut by 1 base and J by 5 bases, with 8 bases left in between. Germline CDR1 and CDR2: SGHAT and FQDESV (reference sequence). The clonotype comes from a woman aged 45 to 65 in good health. V is TRBV11-1 and J is TRBJ2-5; maybe TRBD1 (6 bases). Sequenced sample: blood. The CDR3 is CASSLGRGETQYF. The CDR3, as DNA: TGTGCCAGCAGCTTAGGCAGGGGTGAGACCCAGTACTTC.